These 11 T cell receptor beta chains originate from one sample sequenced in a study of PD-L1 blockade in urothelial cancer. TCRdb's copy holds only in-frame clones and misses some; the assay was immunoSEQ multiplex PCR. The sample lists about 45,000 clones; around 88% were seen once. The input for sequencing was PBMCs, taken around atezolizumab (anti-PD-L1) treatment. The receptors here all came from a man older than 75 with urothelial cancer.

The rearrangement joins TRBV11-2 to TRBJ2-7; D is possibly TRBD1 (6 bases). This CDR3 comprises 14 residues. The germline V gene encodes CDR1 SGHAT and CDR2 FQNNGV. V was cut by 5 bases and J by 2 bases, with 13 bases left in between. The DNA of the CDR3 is TGTGCCAGCAGCATCACAGGGTCTGCCTACGAGCAGTACTTC. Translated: CASSITGSAYEQYF.

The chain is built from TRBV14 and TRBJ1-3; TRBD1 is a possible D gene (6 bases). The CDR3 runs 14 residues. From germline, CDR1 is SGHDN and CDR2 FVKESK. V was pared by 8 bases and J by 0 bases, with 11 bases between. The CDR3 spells CASGTGFSGNTIYF. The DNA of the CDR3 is TGTGCCAGCGGAACAGGGTTCTCTGGAAACACCATATATTTT.

In DNA, the CDR3 is TGTGCCTGGATGGACAGGAGCTCTGGAAACACCATATATTTT. Protein product: CAWMDRSSGNTIYF. This chain uses TRBV30 with TRBJ1-3, with 7 bases lining up with TRBD1. The germline V gene has CDR1 GTSNPN and CDR2 SVGIG (reference sequence). V gave up 4 bases and J gave up 0 bases; unmatched junction bases: 3. The CDR3 has 14 amino acids.

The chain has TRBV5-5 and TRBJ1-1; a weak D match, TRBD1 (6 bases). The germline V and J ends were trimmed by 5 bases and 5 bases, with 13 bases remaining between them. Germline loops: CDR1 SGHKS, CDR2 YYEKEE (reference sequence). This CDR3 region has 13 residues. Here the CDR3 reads CASRPRTETEAFF. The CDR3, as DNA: TGTGCCAGCAGACCCCGGACAGAAACTGAAGCTTTCTTT.

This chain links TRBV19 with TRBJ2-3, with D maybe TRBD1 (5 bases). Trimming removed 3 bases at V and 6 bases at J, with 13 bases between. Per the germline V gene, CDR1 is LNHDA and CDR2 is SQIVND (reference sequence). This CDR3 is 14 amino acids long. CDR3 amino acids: CASSIVWTSDTQYF. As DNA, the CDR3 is TGTGCCAGTAGTATTGTCTGGACATCGGATACGCAGTATTTT.

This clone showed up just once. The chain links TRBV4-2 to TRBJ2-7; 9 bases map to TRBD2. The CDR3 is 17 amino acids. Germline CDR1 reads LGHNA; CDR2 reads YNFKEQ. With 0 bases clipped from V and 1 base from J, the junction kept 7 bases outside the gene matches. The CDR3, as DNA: TGTGCCAGCAGCCAAGAAGTTCTAGCGGGAAGGTCCTACGAGCAGTACTTC. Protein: CASSQEVLAGRSYEQYF.

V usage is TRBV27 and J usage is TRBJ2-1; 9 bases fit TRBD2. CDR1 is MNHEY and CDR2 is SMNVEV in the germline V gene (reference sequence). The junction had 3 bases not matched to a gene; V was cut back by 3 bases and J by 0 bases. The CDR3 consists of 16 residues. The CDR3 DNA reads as TGTGCCAGCAGTTTGGCAGCGGGAGGCTCCTACAATGAGCAGTTCTTC. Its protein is CASSLAAGGSYNEQFF.

The CDR3 protein is CASSGGRNYGYTF. Here the CDR3 DNA reads TGTGCCAGCTCAGGGGGCAGAAACTATGGCTACACCTTC. This chain joins TRBV18 and TRBJ1-2, with a weak D call TRBD1 (6 bases). The CDR3 runs 13 residues. From germline, CDR1 is KGHSH and CDR2 LQKENI. V was pared by 5 bases and J by 2 bases, with 9 bases between.

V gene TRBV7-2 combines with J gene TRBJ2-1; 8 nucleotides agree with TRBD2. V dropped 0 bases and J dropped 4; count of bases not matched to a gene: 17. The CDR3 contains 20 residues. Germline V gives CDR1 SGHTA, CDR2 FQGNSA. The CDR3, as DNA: TGTGCCAGCAGCTTAGCCACCGGGACTAGACCGCTTCCCTTATACAATGAGCAGTTCTTC. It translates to CASSLATGTRPLPLYNEQFF.

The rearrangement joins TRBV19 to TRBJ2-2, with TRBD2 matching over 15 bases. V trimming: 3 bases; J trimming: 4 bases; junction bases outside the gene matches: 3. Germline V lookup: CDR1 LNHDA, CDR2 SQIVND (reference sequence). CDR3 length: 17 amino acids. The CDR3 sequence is CASSMGLAGGPTGELFF. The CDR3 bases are TGTGCCAGTAGTATGGGACTAGCGGGAGGCCCCACCGGGGAGCTGTTTTTT.

As DNA, the CDR3 is TGTGCCAGCAGCTCACCTAGTAAGGACAGACACTACGAGCAGTACTTC. Translated: CASSSPSKDRHYEQYF. This chain uses TRBV11-2 with TRBJ2-7, with D maybe TRBD1 (6 bases). This CDR3 comprises 16 residues. The germline V gene has CDR1 SGHAT and CDR2 FQNNGV. V lost 4 bases and J 3 bases, leaving 19 bases between the germline ends.